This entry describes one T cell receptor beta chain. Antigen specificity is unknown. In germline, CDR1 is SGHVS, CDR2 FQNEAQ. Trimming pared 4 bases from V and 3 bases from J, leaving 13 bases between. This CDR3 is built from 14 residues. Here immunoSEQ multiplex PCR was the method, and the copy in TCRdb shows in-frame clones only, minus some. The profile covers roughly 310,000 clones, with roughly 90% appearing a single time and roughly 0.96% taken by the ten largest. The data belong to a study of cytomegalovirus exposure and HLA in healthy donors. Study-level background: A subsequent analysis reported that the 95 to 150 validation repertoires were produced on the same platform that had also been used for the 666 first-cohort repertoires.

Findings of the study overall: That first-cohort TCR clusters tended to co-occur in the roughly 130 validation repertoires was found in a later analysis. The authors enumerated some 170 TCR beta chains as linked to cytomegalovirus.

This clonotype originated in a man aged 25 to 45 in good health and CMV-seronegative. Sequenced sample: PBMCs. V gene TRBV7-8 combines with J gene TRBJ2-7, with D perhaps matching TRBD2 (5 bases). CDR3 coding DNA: TGTGCCAGCAGCTATACGGGGTATGGCTACGAGCAGTACTTC. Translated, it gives CASSYTGYGYEQYF.